The source of this T cell receptor (beta chain) is a study of T cell changes during pregnancy in multiple sclerosis. V dropped 9 bases and J dropped 6 bases, with 6 bases sitting between them. Germline V CDR1 and CDR2: LNHDA, SQIVND (reference sequence). CDR3 length: 9 amino acids. The repertoire was sequenced with immunoSEQ multiplex PCR; TCRdb's copy has only in-frame clones and lacks some. The data hold roughly 57,000 clones, with around 93% observed a single time. This receptor was identified in a female donor with multiple sclerosis, enrolled in a pregnancy study. The sequences come from CD4+ T cells from peripheral blood mononuclear cells, collected after pregnancy. The V and J genes are TRBV19 and TRBJ2-7, with D possibly matching TRBD1 (6 bases). The CDR3 nucleotides read TGTGCCAGACAGGGCGAGCAGTACTTC. Encoded protein: CARQGEQYF.